The clone carrying this TCR beta chain turned up a few times. Its cognate antigen is unknown. The sample belongs to a study of beta chain features in type 1 diabetes. Overall study context: Over all samples combined, about 100,000,000 sorted cells were examined.

Trimming shortened V by 7 bases and J by 4 bases, and 7 bases separated the two germline ends. The V gene's germline CDR1 is SGHTA and CDR2 FQGNSA. The CDR3 has 11 residues. The study, taken as a whole, reports: Shorter TCRB CDR3s, moderately but significantly so, marked every one of the four CD4+ subsets in Type 1 diabetes patients. The study notes PCR might favor shorter templates equally in patients and controls.

All of the isolated RNA was reverse transcribed, so expressed TCRB transcripts were sequenced. Produced via immunoSEQ multiplex PCR; TCRdb's table is partial and in-frame only. The sample contains under 250,000 clones, 13% to 15% of which appear only once. CD4+ cells of the naive, central memory, regulatory and stem cell-like memory types were sorted via CD45RO/CCR7/CD25/CD127/CD95/CD27. The sequencing sample was made of naive CD4+ T cells from blood. The clonotype was recovered from a woman aged 40 to 50 in good health. V gene TRBV7-2 combines with J gene TRBJ1-1; no reliable D call. Here the CDR3 reads CASTRFTEAFF. The DNA for the CDR3 is TGTGCCAGCACCAGATTCACTGAAGCTTTCTTT.